The clone carrying this TCR beta chain was found a few times. The record originates from a study of blood T cell repertoires in COVID-19. Study-level background: From the United States, Italy and Spain came samples of acute and convalescent COVID-19. The cDNA or gDNA used as material had been derived from T cells, B-cell-depleted T cells, or PBMCs.

Germline V CDR1 and CDR2: MDHEN, SYDVKM. Trimming stripped 2 bases from V and 0 bases from J, with 7 bases between. The CDR3 consists of 15 residues. In the study's own analysis: Estimated nucleated cell counts came from reference gene primer amplification. Using immunoSEQ multiplex PCR, the repertoire was profiled, and TCRdb retains in-frame clones only, with some absent. V, J and clone size are those of that table, while D and trimming were read from the DNA. The sample shows roughly 230,000 clones, 83% of them seen only once. V and J are TRBV28 and TRBJ2-2; TRBD2 might be the D (5 bases). The sample taken for sequencing was peripheral blood. This clonotype originated in a human donor in a cohort sampled during active COVID-19. The CDR3 spells CASSLPGTNTGELFF. Here the CDR3 DNA reads TGTGCCAGCAGTTTACCCGGGACGAACACCGGGGAGCTGTTTTTT.